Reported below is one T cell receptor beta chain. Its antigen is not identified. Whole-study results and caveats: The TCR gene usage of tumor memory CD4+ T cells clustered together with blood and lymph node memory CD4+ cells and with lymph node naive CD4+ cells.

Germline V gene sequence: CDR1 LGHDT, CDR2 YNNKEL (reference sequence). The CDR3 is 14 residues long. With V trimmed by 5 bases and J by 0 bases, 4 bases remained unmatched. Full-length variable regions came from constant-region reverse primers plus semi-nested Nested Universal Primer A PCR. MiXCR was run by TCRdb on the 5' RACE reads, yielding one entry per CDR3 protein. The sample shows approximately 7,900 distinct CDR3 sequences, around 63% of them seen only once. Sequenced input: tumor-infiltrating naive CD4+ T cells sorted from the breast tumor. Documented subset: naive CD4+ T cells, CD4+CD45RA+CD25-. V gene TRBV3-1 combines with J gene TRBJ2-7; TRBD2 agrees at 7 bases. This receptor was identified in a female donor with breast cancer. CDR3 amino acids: CASSFTSDSYEQYF. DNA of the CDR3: TGTGCCAGCAGCTTCACTAGCGACTCCTACGAGCAGTACTTC.